Each of the 9 T cell receptor beta chains below was sequenced from the same sample in a study of T cell responses to AZD1222 COVID-19 vaccine. Sequencing used immunoSEQ multiplex PCR; TCRdb keeps in-frame clones, though not all of them. The sample includes 95,000 to 150,000 clones, roughly 84% of them seen just once. Sequences were derived from peripheral blood, sampled on day 0 of AZD1222 vaccination. All receptors come from an adult in good health.

There are a few counts of this clone. The chain uses TRBV5-1 and TRBJ2-7; D unresolved. V gave up 4 bases and J gave up 7 bases, with 12 bases separating them. Germline lookup yields CDR1 SGHRS and CDR2 YFSETQ. This CDR3 contains 12 residues. CDR3 amino acids: CASSRPAFEQYF. CDR3 coding DNA: TGCGCCAGCAGCAGGCCAGCATTTGAGCAGTACTTC.

The rearrangement uses TRBV3-1 (or the pseudogene TRBV3-2) and TRBJ2-2, with D unresolved. The V gene lost 3 bases and the J gene lost 2 bases, with 7 bases spanning the gap. The CDR3 is 14 amino acids. The germline V gene encodes CDR1 LGHDT and CDR2 YNNKEL (reference sequence). The CDR3 protein is CASSQLRNTGELFF. The CDR3 DNA follows: TGTGCCAGCAGCCAGCTAAGAAACACCGGGGAGCTGTTTTTT.

This clone has just a few counts. The chain joins TRBV19 to TRBJ2-1, with D possibly being TRBD2 (6 bases). Germline values: CDR1 LNHDA, CDR2 SQIVND (reference sequence). Trimming shortened V by 1 base and J by 9 bases, and 16 bases separated the two germline ends. There are 15 residues in the CDR3. The CDR3 region is CASSIGTGTSVEQFF. DNA for the CDR3: TGTGCCAGTAGTATAGGAACGGGGACTTCGGTTGAGCAGTTCTTC.

The chain uses TRBV4-2 and TRBJ1-2; TRBD1 might be the D (6 bases). V lost 6 bases, J lost 8 bases, and 13 bases lay in between. CDR3 size: 12 residues. From germline, CDR1 is LGHNA and CDR2 YNFKEQ. The CDR3 loop reads CASRTGEEGYTF. CDR3 bases: TGTGCCAGCAGGACAGGCGAGGAGGGCTACACCTTC.

This chain joins TRBV5-1 and TRBJ1-6; D is possibly TRBD1 (6 bases). Germline-derived CDR1 and CDR2 are SGHRS and YFSETQ. The CDR3 is 15 amino acids. Trimming removed 2 bases from V and 7 bases from J, with 13 bases in between. The CDR3 DNA reads TGCGCCAGCAGCTTACAGGGCGGCTCAAATTCACCCCTCCACTTT. Encoded protein: CASSLQGGSNSPLHF.

The table lists this clone with a count of one. J is TRBJ1-5 and V is TRBV6-6; no clear D gene. This CDR3 comprises 14 residues. CDR1 MNHNY and CDR2 SVGAGI come from the germline V gene (reference sequence). V shed 4 bases and J shed 2 bases, with 9 bases lying between them. The CDR3 reads CASSSDNGNQPQHF. CDR3 bases: TGTGCCAGCAGTTCTGACAACGGCAATCAGCCCCAGCATTTT.

The chain has TRBV6-5 and TRBJ1-1; D not certain. The V end lost 0 bases, the J end lost 4 bases, and 15 bases lay between the germline ends. The length of the CDR3 is 16 residues. Germline V gives CDR1 MNHEY, CDR2 SVGAGI. The CDR3 nucleotides are TGTGCCAGCAGTTACTCCAATCCTCGGCCACCCACTGAAGCTTTCTTT. It translates to CASSYSNPRPPTEAFF.

This chain links TRBV4-2 with TRBJ2-5; 12 bases match TRBD2. The CDR3 loop spans 16 amino acids. Per germline, CDR1 LGHNA and CDR2 YNFKEQ. V lost 1 base and J lost 5; bases outside the gene matches: 5. For the CDR3, the DNA is TGTGCCAGCAGCCAAGGTGCTAGCGGGGGGGCCGAGACCCAGTACTTC. This encodes CASSQGASGGAETQYF.

The gene calls are TRBV6-5 and TRBJ1-1; 8 positions match TRBD1. V shed 2 bases, J shed 7 bases, and the junction held 6 bases outside the gene matches. Germline assignment: CDR1 MNHEY and CDR2 SVGAGI. This CDR3 contains 14 residues. The DNA of the CDR3 is TGTGCCAGCAGTTACAAGACAGGGGCTAATGAAGCTTTCTTT. Translation: CASSYKTGANEAFF.